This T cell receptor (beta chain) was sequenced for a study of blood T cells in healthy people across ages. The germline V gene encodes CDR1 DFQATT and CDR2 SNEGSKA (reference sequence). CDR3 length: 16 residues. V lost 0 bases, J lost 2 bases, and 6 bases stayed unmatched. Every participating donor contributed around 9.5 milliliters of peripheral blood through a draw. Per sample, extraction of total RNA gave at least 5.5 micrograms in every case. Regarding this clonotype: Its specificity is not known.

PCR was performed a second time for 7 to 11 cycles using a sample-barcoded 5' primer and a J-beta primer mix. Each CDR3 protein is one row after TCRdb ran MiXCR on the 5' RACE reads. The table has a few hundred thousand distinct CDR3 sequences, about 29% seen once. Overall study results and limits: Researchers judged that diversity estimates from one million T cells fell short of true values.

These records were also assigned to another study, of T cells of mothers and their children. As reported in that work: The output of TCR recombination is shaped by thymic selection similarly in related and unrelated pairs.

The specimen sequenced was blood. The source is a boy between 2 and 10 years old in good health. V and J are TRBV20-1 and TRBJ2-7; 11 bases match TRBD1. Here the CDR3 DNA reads TGCAGTGCTAGAGATACGGGGACAGGGGGAACCTACGAGCAGTACTTC. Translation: CSARDTGTGGTYEQYF.